The following is a T cell receptor beta chain sequence with its context. There are 13 residues in the CDR3. The V end was cut by 5 bases, the J end by 1 base, with 8 bases between. From germline, CDR1 is LGHNT and CDR2 FRNRAP. TCRdb processed the 5' RACE reads anew with MiXCR; each CDR3 protein has one entry. The sample lists about 530,000 distinct CDR3 sequences; around 20% were seen once. These data originate in a study of identical twins. The data were also submitted as part of a second study, on yellow fever vaccine responses in identical twins.

This receptor was identified in a woman under 30 in good health. The sample was CD4+ T cells sorted from blood. This chain uses TRBV12-5 with TRBJ2-5; D may be TRBD2 (5 bases). CDR3 bases: TGTGCTAGTGGTCGTGGAGGCCAAGAGACCCAGTACTTC. This gives the protein CASGRGGQETQYF. Based on the CDR3 plus reference TRBV12-5 and TRBJ2-5, the full variable domain is DARVTQTPRHKVTEMGQEVTMRCQPILGHNTVFWYRQTMMQGLELLAYFRNRAPLDDSGMPKDRFSAEMPDATLATLKIQPSEPRDSAVYFCASGRGGQETQYFGPGTRLLVL.